A selection of T cell receptor beta chains follows, all from one sample in a study of identical twins. MiXCR, applied by TCRdb to the 5' RACE reads, yields one record per CDR3 protein. The sample contains 500,000 or so distinct CDR3 sequences, 22% of which appear only once. The sample was also reused in another study, on T cells expressing NK-cell markers.

Sequencing was performed on CD4+ T cells sorted from blood. These receptors came from a woman under 30 in good health. Both conserved end residues are part of each CDR3. Each record gives: CDR3 DNA, CDR3 protein, V gene, J gene, clone size, D gene. A D gene is named only where the DNA matches it firmly. Expanded clones get a size class; other rows say once, few or many, or leave the size out.

CDR3 DNA: TGCAGTGTTTGGACTAGCGGGAGACGAGGGAATGAGCAGTTCTTC
CDR3 protein: CSVWTSGRRGNEQFF
V gene: TRBV20-1
J gene: TRBJ2-1
clone size: few
D gene: TRBD2

CDR3 DNA: TGCAGTGCCGCGGACAGGGGGCCAAGCAGCGGGAGGCGGGAGACCCAGTACTTC
CDR3 protein: CSAADRGPSSGRRETQYF
V gene: TRBV20-1
J gene: TRBJ2-5
clone size: .
D gene: TRBD1

CDR3 DNA: TGTGCCAGCAGTGCACCCTATCCCGGGGAGCTGTTTTTT
CDR3 protein: CASSAPYPGELFF
V gene: TRBV27
J gene: TRBJ2-2
clone size: few
D gene: .

CDR3 DNA: TGTGCCAGCAGCTCCCGGGACAGGGCTGGGGCCAACGTCCTGACTTTC
CDR3 protein: CASSSRDRAGANVLTF
V gene: TRBV11-3
J gene: TRBJ2-6
clone size: .
D gene: TRBD1

CDR3 DNA: TGTGCCAGCAGTAAAACCGGGACTAGCGGGAGGTCCGAGCAGTACTTC
CDR3 protein: CASSKTGTSGRSEQYF
V gene: TRBV2
J gene: TRBJ2-7
clone size: .
D gene: TRBD2

CDR3 DNA: TGTGCCAGCAGCCCGAATACCCCAGGGAGCTCCTACGAGCAGTACTTC
CDR3 protein: CASSPNTPGSSYEQYF
V gene: TRBV7-3
J gene: TRBJ2-7
clone size: .
D gene: .

CDR3 DNA: TGTGCCAGCAGTTACGCAACCGGGACAACGACCGGGGAGCTGTTTTTT
CDR3 protein: CASSYATGTTTGELFF
V gene: TRBV6-5
J gene: TRBJ2-2
clone size: few
D gene: .

CDR3 DNA: TGTGCCAGCAGCCAGCAGGGACCTGAAGCTTTCTTT
CDR3 protein: CASSQQGPEAFF
V gene: TRBV6-6
J gene: TRBJ1-1
clone size: .
D gene: .

CDR3 DNA: TGCGCCAGCAGACCTAGTAGCGGGAGCGACGAGCAGTACTTC
CDR3 protein: CASRPSSGSDEQYF
V gene: TRBV5-1
J gene: TRBJ2-7
clone size: .
D gene: TRBD2

CDR3 DNA: TGTGCCAGCAGTTTAGCGGGACGGACCGGGGAGCTGTTTTTT
CDR3 protein: CASSLAGRTGELFF
V gene: TRBV6-5
J gene: TRBJ2-2
clone size: .
D gene: TRBD2

CDR3 DNA: TGCAGTGCCCAGGAGGGCCGCGAGACCCAGTACTTC
CDR3 protein: CSAQEGRETQYF
V gene: TRBV20-1
J gene: TRBJ2-5
clone size: .
D gene: .

CDR3 DNA: TGCGCCAGCAGCCGCCCCCGGGAGGCAAGCGAGCAGTACTTC
CDR3 protein: CASSRPREASEQYF
V gene: TRBV5-1
J gene: TRBJ2-7
clone size: few
D gene: TRBD2

CDR3 DNA: TGTGCCAGCAGTTACTCCTCTAGCGTGACAGATACGCAGTATTTT
CDR3 protein: CASSYSSSVTDTQYF
V gene: TRBV6-2/TRBV6-3
J gene: TRBJ2-3
clone size: .
D gene: .

CDR3 DNA: TGTGCCACCAAGGGGACAGCCACTAACTATGGCTACACCTTC
CDR3 protein: CATKGTATNYGYTF
V gene: TRBV10-3
J gene: TRBJ1-2
clone size: few
D gene: TRBD1

CDR3 DNA: TGTGCCAGCAGTTACTCGCTGGACAGGTTCTATGGCTACACCTTC
CDR3 protein: CASSYSLDRFYGYTF
V gene: TRBV6-5
J gene: TRBJ1-2
clone size: few
D gene: TRBD1

CDR3 DNA: TGTGCCAGCCAAGTAGCGGGGACTAGCACAGATACGCAGTATTTT
CDR3 protein: CASQVAGTSTDTQYF
V gene: TRBV12-3/TRBV12-4
J gene: TRBJ2-3
clone size: .
D gene: TRBD2

CDR3 DNA: TGCAGTGCTAGTACCCTGAGCTACGAGCAGTACTTC
CDR3 protein: CSASTLSYEQYF
V gene: TRBV20-1
J gene: TRBJ2-7
clone size: few
D gene: .

CDR3 DNA: TGCAGCGTGGAAGGGGTCGGGACAGGGGGATTCGACACTGAAGCTTTCTTT
CDR3 protein: CSVEGVGTGGFDTEAFF
V gene: TRBV29-1
J gene: TRBJ1-1
clone size: .
D gene: TRBD1

CDR3 DNA: TGCGCCAGCAGCTCCCTTCTTGGACAGGGGGGTAACTATGGCTACACCTTC
CDR3 protein: CASSSLLGQGGNYGYTF
V gene: TRBV5-1
J gene: TRBJ1-2
clone size: few
D gene: TRBD1

CDR3 DNA: TGTGCCAGCAGCTTGGTTGCGGGGGCCAAAACCTCCTACAATGAGCAGTTCTTC
CDR3 protein: CASSLVAGAKTSYNEQFF
V gene: TRBV5-5
J gene: TRBJ2-1
clone size: .
D gene: .